The present TCR beta chain was sequenced within a study of identifying expanded T cells in peripheral blood. Study-wide results and limits: Over approximately two and four weeks, about 15 and 19 clones changed, versus roughly 1.1 between replicates. Variance in clone template counts between approximately 2-week samples significantly increased with total template count across all healthy donors.

V was cut by 1 base and J by 5 bases, with 5 bases left in between. The CDR3 consists of 12 residues. CDR1 and CDR2 from the germline V gene are SNHLY and FYNNEI. The protocol was immunoSEQ multiplex PCR, while the TCRdb copy is restricted to in-frame clones and leaves out a portion. The sample contains approximately 100,000 clones, around 89% of which appear only once. As to this clone: What it binds is unknown.

The TCR sequence derives from a person aged 18-69 years in good health. Sequenced input: blood. The chain recombines TRBV2 with TRBJ1-1; D is uncertain. CDR3 protein: CASSEGVTEAFF. CDR3 coding DNA: TGTGCCAGCAGTGAAGGGGTGACTGAAGCTTTCTTT.